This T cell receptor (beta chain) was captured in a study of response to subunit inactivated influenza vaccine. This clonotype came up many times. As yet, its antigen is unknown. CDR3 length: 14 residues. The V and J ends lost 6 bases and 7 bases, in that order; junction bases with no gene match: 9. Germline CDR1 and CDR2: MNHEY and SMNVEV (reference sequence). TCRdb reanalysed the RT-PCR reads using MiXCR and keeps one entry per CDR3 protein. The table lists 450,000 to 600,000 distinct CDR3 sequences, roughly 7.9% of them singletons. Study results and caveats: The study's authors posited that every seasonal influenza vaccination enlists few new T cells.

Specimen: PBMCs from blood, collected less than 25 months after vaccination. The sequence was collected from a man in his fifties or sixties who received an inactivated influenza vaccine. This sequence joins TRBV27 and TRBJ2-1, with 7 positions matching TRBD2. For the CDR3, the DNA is TGTGCCAGCAGCAGATGGACTAGAGGGAATGAGCAGTTCTTC. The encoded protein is CASSRWTRGNEQFF.